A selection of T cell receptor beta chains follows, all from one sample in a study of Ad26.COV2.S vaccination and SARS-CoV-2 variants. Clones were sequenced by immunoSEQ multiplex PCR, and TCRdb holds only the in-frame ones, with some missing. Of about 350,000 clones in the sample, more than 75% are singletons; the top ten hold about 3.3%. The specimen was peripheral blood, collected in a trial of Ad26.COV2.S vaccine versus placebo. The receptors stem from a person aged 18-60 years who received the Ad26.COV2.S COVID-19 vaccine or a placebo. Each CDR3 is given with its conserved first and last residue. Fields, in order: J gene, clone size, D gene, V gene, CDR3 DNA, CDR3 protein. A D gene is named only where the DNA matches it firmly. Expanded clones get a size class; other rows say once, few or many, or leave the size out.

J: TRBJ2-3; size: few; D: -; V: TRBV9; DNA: TGTGCCAGCAGCGTAGGGGTTTACGGCACAGATACGCAGTATTTT; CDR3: CASSVGVYGTDTQYF
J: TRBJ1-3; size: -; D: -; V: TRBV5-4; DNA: TGTGCCAGCAGCTTCGGTGGCCACCACTCTGGAAACACCATATATTTT; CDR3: CASSFGGHHSGNTIYF
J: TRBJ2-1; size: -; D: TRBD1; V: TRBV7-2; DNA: TGTGCCAGCAGCTCCCGGGACAGGGTATACAATGAGCAGTTCTTC; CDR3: CASSSRDRVYNEQFF
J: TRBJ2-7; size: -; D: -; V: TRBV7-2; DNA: TGTGCCAGCAGCTCCCGGCCGGCCCAGGACGAGCAGTACTTC; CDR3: CASSSRPAQDEQYF
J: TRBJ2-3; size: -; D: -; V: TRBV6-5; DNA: TGTGCCAGCAGGTCCAAGGGCCCAGATACGCAGTATTTT; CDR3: CASRSKGPDTQYF
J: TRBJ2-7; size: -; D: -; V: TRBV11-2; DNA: TGTGCCAGCAGCTTTGGGATTTACGGGCAGTACTTC; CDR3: CASSFGIYGQYF
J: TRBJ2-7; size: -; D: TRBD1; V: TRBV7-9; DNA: TGTGCCAGCAGAGAAACGGGACAGGGGGCCTACGAGCAGTACTTC; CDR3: CASRETGQGAYEQYF
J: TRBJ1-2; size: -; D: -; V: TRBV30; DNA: TGTGCCTGGAGTGTTTACACGGAATATGGCTACACCTTC; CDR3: CAWSVYTEYGYTF
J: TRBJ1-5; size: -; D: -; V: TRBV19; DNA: TGTGCCAGTAGTATAGTCGGGGTAGATCAGCCCCAGCATTTT; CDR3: CASSIVGVDQPQHF
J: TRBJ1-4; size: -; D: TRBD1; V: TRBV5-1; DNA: TGCGCCAGCAGCCATGGACAGGGGGCGCCTTCAGATGAAAAACTGTTTTTT; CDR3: CASSHGQGAPSDEKLFF
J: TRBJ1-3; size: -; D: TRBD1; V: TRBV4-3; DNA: TGCGCCAGCAGCCAAGGCACCGGGACAGGGCCTGGAAACACCATATATTTT; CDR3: CASSQGTGTGPGNTIYF
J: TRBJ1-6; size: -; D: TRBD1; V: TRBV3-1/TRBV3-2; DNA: TGTGCCAGCAGCCAAATTGGGACAGGGTGTGAGAATTCACCCCTCCACTTT; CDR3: CASSQIGTGCENSPLHF
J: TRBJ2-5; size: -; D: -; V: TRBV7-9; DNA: TGTGCCAGCAGCTTATTTTTTGACCAAGAGACCCAGTACTTC; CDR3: CASSLFFDQETQYF
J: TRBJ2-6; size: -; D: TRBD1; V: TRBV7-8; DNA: TGTGCCAGCAGCTATGGGGACAGGGGCCCTGGGGCCAACGTCCTGACTTTC; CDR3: CASSYGDRGPGANVLTF
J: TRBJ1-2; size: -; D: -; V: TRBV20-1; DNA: TGCAGTGCTAGTGGGGTTAACTATGGCTACACCTTC; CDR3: CSASGVNYGYTF
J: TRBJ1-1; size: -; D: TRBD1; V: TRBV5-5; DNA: TGTGCCAGCAGCTCGCGAGGACAGGGGGCAAATGAAGCTTTCTTT; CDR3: CASSSRGQGANEAFF
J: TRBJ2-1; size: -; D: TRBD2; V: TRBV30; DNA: TGTGCCTGGCATCATCCGGGACTAGCGGGAGTTTACAATGAGCAGTTCTTC; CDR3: CAWHHPGLAGVYNEQFF
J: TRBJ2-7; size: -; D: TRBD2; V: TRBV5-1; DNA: TGCGCCAGCTCCCCTTCTAGCGGGAGTAGCTACGAGCAGTACTTC; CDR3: CASSPSSGSSYEQYF
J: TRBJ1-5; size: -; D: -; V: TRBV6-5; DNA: TGTGCCAGCAGTTACACAGGGTTTGGAAATCAGCCCCAGCATTTT; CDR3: CASSYTGFGNQPQHF
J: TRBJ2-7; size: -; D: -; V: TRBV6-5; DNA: TGTGCCAGCAGTTTAGAAGGTACGGGACACTCCTACGAGCAGTACTTC; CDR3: CASSLEGTGHSYEQYF
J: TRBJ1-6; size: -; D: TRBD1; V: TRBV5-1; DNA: TGCGCCAGCAGCTTGTTCGGGACAGGGTATAATTCACCCCTCCACTTT; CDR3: CASSLFGTGYNSPLHF
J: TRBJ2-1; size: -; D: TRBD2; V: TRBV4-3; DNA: TGCGCCAGCAGCCAAGGACGGACTAGCGGGAGGATTGAGCAGTTCTTC; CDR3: CASSQGRTSGRIEQFF
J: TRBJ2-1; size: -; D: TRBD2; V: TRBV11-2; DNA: TGTGCCAGCGGTGGACTAGGTGCGGGCAATGAGCAGTTCTTC; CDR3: CASGGLGAGNEQFF
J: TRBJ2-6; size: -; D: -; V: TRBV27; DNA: TGTGCCAGCAGACGGGAGCAGGGTTCAGGGGCCAACGTCCTGACTTTC; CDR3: CASRREQGSGANVLTF
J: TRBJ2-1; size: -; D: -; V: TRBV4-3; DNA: TGCGCCAGCAGCCAAACTCCCCATACTGAGGGAGGCAATGAGCAGTTCTTC; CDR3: CASSQTPHTEGGNEQFF
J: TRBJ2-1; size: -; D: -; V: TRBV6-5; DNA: TGTGCCAGCAGTCTTCGGGTCCCTTACAATGAGCAGTTCTTC; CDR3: CASSLRVPYNEQFF
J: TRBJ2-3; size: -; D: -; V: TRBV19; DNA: TGTGCCAGTAGCGCCACGGCGAGACGGGGAGATACGCAGTATTTT; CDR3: CASSATARRGDTQYF
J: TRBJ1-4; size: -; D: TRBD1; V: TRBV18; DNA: TGTGCCAGCTCAACGGGACAGAGTAATGAAAAACTGTTTTTT; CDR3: CASSTGQSNEKLFF
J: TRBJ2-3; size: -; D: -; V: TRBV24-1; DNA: TGTGCCACCAGTGATTACGGAGGGACCGACACAGATACGCAGTATTTT; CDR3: CATSDYGGTDTDTQYF
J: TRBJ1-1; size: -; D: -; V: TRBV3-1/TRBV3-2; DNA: TGTGCCAGCAGCCAAGTGTCCGGTGGTGGATCGGGAGCTTTCTTT; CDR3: CASSQVSGGGSGAFF
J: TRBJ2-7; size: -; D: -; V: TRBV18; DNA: TGTGCCAGCTCACCAAGCCCCCACTCGTACTCCTACGAGCAGTACTTC; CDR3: CASSPSPHSYSYEQYF
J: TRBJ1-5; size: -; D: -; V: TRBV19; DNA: TGTGCCAGTAGTGTCTTTAGCAATCAGCCCCAGCATTTT; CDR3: CASSVFSNQPQHF
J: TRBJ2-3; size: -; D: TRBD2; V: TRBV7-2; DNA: TGTGCCAGCTCTCCCCTCGGCGGGGGGGCAGGCACAGATACGCAGTATTTT; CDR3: CASSPLGGGAGTDTQYF
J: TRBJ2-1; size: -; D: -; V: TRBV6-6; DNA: TGTGCCAGCAGTTACCAGGGGCATAATGAGCAGTTCTTC; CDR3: CASSYQGHNEQFF
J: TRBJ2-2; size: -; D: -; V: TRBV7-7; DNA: TGTGCTAGCAGCGCAGGACAGCCTCCCGGGGAGCTGTTTTTT; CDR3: CASSAGQPPGELFF
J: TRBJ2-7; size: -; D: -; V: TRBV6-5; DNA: TGTGCCAGCAGTTCAGGGGCGTACGAGCAGTACTTC; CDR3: CASSSGAYEQYF
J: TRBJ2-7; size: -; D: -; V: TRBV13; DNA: TGTGCCAGCAGCCCCCGCCCGGCCTACGAGCAGTACTTC; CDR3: CASSPRPAYEQYF
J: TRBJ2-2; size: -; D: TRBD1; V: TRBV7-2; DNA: TGTGCCAGCGTGACAGGGTCCTACACCGGGGAGCTGTTTTTT; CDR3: CASVTGSYTGELFF
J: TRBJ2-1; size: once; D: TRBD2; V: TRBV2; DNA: TGTGCCAGCAAAGCGGGGGGGCACAATGAGCAGTTCTTC; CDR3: CASKAGGHNEQFF
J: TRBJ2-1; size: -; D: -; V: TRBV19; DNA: TGTGCCAGTAGTACGGGACCCAACAATGAGCAGTTCTTC; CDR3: CASSTGPNNEQFF
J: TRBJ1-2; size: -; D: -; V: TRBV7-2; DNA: TGTGCCAGCAGCTTAGCGCAGGGCTACTATGGCTACACCTTC; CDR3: CASSLAQGYYGYTF
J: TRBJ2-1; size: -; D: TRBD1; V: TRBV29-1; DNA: TGCAGCGGATCGACAGGGGGATCTAGCAATGAGCAGTTCTTC; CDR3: CSGSTGGSSNEQFF
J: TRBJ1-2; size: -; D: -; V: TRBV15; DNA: TGTACCACCAGCAGAGGGTACTCCTCCAACTATGGCTACACCTTC; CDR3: CTTSRGYSSNYGYTF
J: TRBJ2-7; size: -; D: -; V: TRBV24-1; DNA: TGTGCCACCAGTGTCCGCTCCGGGGCGGTCCCGTCCTACGAGCAGTACTTC; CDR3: CATSVRSGAVPSYEQYF
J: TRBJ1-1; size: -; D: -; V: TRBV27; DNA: TGTGCCAGCAGTACCTTCGGGCTACTCACTGAAGCTTTCTTT; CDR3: CASSTFGLLTEAFF
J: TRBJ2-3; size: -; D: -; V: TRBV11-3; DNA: TGTGCCAGCAGCTTGGGCAGGGCCTCAGATACGCAGTATTTT; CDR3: CASSLGRASDTQYF
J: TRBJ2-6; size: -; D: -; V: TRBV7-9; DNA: TGTGCCAGCAGCCCAGGGCAGGAATACTCTGGGGCCAACGTCCTGACTTTC; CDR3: CASSPGQEYSGANVLTF
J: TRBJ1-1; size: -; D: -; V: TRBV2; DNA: TGTGCCAGCAGACGCGGTATTATGACTAGGGAAGCTTTCTTT; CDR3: CASRRGIMTREAFF
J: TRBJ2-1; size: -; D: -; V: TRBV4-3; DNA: TGCGCCAGCAGCCATGGCGAAGGGACGTTCGATGAGCAGTTCTTC; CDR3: CASSHGEGTFDEQFF
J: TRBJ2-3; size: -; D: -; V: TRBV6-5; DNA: TGTGCCAGCAGTTACTCCCAGGACACAGATACGCAGTATTTT; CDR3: CASSYSQDTDTQYF
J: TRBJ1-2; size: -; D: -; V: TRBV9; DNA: TGTGCCAGCAGCGTTACAGTTAACTATGGCTACACCTTC; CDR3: CASSVTVNYGYTF
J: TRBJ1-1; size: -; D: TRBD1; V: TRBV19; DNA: TGTGCCAGTATCAAACCTCCGGGACAGGGGTTGACTGAAGCTTTCTTT; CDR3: CASIKPPGQGLTEAFF
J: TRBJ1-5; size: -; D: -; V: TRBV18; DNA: TGTGCCAGCTCACCCATCAATCAGCCCCAGCATTTT; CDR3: CASSPINQPQHF
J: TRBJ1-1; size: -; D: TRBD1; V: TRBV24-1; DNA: TGTGCCACCAGTGATCCCGGGACAGGGGGCACTGAAGCTTTCTTT; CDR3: CATSDPGTGGTEAFF
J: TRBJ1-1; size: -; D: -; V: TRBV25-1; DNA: TGTGCCAGCAGTCCAGGTGCGGTAGCTTTCTTT; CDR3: CASSPGAVAFF
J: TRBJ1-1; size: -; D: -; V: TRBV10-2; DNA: TGCGCCAGCAGTGAGTACATGAACACTGAAGCTTTCTTT; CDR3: CASSEYMNTEAFF
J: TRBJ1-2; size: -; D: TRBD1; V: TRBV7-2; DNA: TGTGCCAGCAAGGACAGGGCTCACTATGGCTACACCTTC; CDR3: CASKDRAHYGYTF
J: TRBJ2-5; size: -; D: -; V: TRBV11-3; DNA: TGTGCCAGCAGCTTAGGCCGGGAACCCCAAGAGACCCAGTACTTC; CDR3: CASSLGREPQETQYF